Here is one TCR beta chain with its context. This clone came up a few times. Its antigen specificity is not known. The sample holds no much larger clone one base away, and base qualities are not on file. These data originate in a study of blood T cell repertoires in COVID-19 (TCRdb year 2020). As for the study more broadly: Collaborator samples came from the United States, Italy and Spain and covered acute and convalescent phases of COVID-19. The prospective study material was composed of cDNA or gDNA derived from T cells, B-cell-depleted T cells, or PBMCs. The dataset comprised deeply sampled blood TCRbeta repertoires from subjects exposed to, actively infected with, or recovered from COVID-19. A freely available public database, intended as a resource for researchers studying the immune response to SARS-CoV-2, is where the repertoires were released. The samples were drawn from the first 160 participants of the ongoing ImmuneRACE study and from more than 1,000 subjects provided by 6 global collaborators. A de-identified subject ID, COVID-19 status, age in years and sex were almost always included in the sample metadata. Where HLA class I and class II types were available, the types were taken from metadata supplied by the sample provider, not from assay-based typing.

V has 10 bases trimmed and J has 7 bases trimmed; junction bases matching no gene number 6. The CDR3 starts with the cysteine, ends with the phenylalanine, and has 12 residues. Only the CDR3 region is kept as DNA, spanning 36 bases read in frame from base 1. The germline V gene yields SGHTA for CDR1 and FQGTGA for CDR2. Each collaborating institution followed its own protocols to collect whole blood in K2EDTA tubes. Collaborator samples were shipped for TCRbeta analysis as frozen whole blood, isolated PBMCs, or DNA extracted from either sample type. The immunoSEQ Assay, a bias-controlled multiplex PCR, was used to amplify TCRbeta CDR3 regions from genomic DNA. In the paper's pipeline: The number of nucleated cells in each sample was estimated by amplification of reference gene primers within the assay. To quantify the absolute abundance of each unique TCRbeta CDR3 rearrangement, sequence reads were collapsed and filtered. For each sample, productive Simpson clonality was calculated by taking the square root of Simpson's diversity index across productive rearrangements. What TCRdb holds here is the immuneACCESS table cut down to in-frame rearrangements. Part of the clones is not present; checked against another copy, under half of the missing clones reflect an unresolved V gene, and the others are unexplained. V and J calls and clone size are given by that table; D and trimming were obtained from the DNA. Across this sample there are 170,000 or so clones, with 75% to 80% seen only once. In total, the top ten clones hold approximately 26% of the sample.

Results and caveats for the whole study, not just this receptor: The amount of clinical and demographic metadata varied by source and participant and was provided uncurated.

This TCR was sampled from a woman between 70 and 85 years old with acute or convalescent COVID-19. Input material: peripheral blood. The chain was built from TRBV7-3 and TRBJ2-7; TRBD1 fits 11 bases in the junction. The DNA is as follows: TGTGCCACAGGGACAGGGGGAATTGAGCAGTACTTC. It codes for CATGTGGIEQYF.